The 19 T cell receptor beta chains given below trace back to one sample, sequenced in a study of blood T cell repertoires in COVID-19 (dated by TCRdb to the early 2020s). Library prep was done by the immunoSEQ multiplex PCR assay. What TCRdb holds here is the immuneACCESS table cut down to in-frame rearrangements. Part of the clones is not present; checked against another copy, under half of the missing clones reflect an unresolved V gene, and the others are unexplained. This sample holds some 120,000 clones; roughly four fifths were observed only once. The top ten hold 7.9% of the sample. The sequencing sample was made of peripheral blood. The receptors come from a human donor in a cohort sampled during active COVID-19.

The CDR3 DNA sequence: TGTGCCAGCAGCAACAAACGACAGGGGCGAGCTAACTATGGCTACACCTTC. Protein sequence: CASSNKRQGRANYGYTF. The chain combines TRBV21-1 with TRBJ1-2; the table's D call, TRBD1, was not checked against the DNA. TRBV21-1 is a pseudogene locus. The CDR3 is 17 amino acids.

V gene TRBV1 combines with J gene TRBJ2-5; the table calls TRBD2, which could not be checked here. TRBV1 is listed as a pseudogene. CDR3 size: 14 residues. The CDR3 spells CTSSQERRRETQYF. The CDR3 coding sequence is TGCACCAGCAGCCAAGAGAGGCGGAGGGAGACCCAGTACTTC.

The chain recombines TRBV12-3 or TRBV12-4 with TRBJ1-2; 7 bases are a match to TRBD1. The CDR3 is made up of 13 amino acids. V shed 6 bases and J 4 bases; nucleotides not matched to a gene: 5. Written as DNA, the CDR3 is TGTGCCAGCAGCCCCGGGACAGCCTATGGCTACACCTTC. Translation: CASSPGTAYGYTF.

This rearrangement joins TRBV5-1 to TRBJ2-1; TRBD2 matches 7 bases. The V and J ends lost 4 bases and 7 bases, in that order; junction bases with no gene match: 5. The germline CDR1 and CDR2 sequences are SGHRS and YFSETQ. The CDR3 contains 13 residues. The CDR3 region has the DNA TGCGCCAGCAGCCCTTTGGGAGGGAATGAGCAGTTCTTC. Amino acids: CASSPLGGNEQFF. The full variable domain, its missing parts supplied by reference TRBV5-1 and TRBJ2-1, is KAGVTQTPRYLIKTRGQQVTLSCSPISGHRSVSWYQQTPGQGLQFLFEYFSETQRNKGNFPGRFSGRQFSNSRSEMNVSTLELGDSALYLCASSPLGGNEQFFGPGTRLTVL.

This clone showed up just once. This chain links TRBV5-4 with TRBJ2-1, with 7 positions matching TRBD2. Germline V lookup: CDR1 SGHNT, CDR2 YYREEE (reference sequence). CDR3 length: 17 amino acids. With 1 base clipped from V and 5 bases from J, the junction kept 12 bases outside the gene matches. CDR3 sequence reads: CASSLPRTSASHNEQFF. The DNA for the CDR3 is TGTGCCAGCAGCTTGCCTCGGACTAGTGCAAGTCACAATGAGCAGTTCTTC.

V usage is TRBV5-1 and J usage is TRBJ2-7; 10 bases map to TRBD1. The CDR3 totals 16 residues. Germline V gene data show CDR1 as SGHRS and CDR2 as YFSETQ. V shed 4 bases and J 4 bases; nucleotides not matched to a gene: 11. The CDR3 spells CASSVAPGQGIYEQYF. In nucleotides, the CDR3 is TGCGCCAGCAGCGTAGCTCCGGGACAGGGGATTTACGAGCAGTACTTC.

This chain joins TRBV27 and TRBJ1-4; D not resolved. The CDR3 runs to 17 residues. V lost 5 bases and J lost 4, with 20 bases in between. Looked up from germline, CDR1 is MNHEY and CDR2 is SMNVEV (reference sequence). CDR3 bases: TGTGCCAGCAGTCCCATCATGGGCCCGCGAAGTAATGAAAAACTGTTTTTT. Its translation is CASSPIMGPRSNEKLFF.

The chain carries TRBV2 and TRBJ1-4; the D gene is possibly TRBD1 (6 bases). Germline V gene lookup returns CDR1 SNHLY and CDR2 FYNNEI. V lost 6 bases and J 4 bases, leaving 12 bases between the germline ends. The length of the CDR3 is 14 residues. The DNA for the CDR3 is TGTGCCAGCAGGAACAGGGTTGGTAATGAAAAACTGTTTTTT. Its protein product is CASRNRVGNEKLFF.

The V and J genes are TRBV4-1 and TRBJ2-7; 11 bases line up with TRBD1. In germline, CDR1 is MGHRA, CDR2 YSYEKL. The CDR3 has 13 amino acids. V lost 8 bases to trimming and J lost 4 bases; unmatched junction nucleotides: 4. Here the CDR3 reads CASQGQGGYEQYF. The CDR3, as DNA: TGCGCCAGCCAGGGACAGGGGGGGTACGAGCAGTACTTC.

The rearrangement joins TRBV6-5 to TRBJ1-1; D not certain. CDR3 length: 14 amino acids. Germline V gives CDR1 MNHEY, CDR2 SVGAGI. The germline V and J ends were trimmed by 5 bases and 1 base, with 11 bases remaining between them. CDR3 coding DNA: TGTGCCAGCAGTCGGCCCGGGGAGAACACTGAAGCTTTCTTT. Translating gives CASSRPGENTEAFF.

The gene calls are TRBV21-1 and TRBJ2-7; the DNA was not used to check the table's D call, TRBD1. TRBV21-1 is designated a pseudogene. CDR3 size: 11 residues. The CDR3 DNA reads as TGTGCCAGCAGTAAGACAATTCGAGAGTACTTC. Protein product: CASSKTIREYF.

This chain joins TRBV6-6 and TRBJ2-5, with D possibly being TRBD2 (5 bases). V shed 5 bases and J shed 7 bases, with 26 bases lying between them. This CDR3 has 17 residues. The germline V gene encodes CDR1 MNHNY and CDR2 SVGAGI (reference sequence). The CDR3 sequence: CASSPSLSGLNLGTQYF. CDR3 DNA: TGTGCCAGCAGTCCTTCATTGTCAGGACTGAATCTAGGGACCCAGTACTTC.

This rearrangement joins TRBV27 to TRBJ1-1, with 9 bases aligning to TRBD1. J gave up 12 bases and V 5 bases, and 10 bases lay outside the gene matches. CDR3 length: 13 residues. CDR1 is MNHEY, CDR2 SMNVEV, per germline (reference sequence). CDR3 DNA sequence: TGTGCCAGCAGTCTTTCCCTACAGGGGGCCACTTTCTTT. Amino acids: CASSLSLQGATFF.

The J gene is TRBJ1-2, the V gene TRBV4-1, with 7 bases matching TRBD1. CDR1 and CDR2 from the germline V gene are MGHRA and YSYEKL. The CDR3 consists of 14 residues. The trim removed 3 bases at V and 2 bases at J, leaving 3 bases unmatched. This CDR3 reads CASSQETGNYGYTF. In nucleotides, the CDR3 is TGCGCCAGCAGCCAGGAGACAGGGAACTATGGCTACACCTTC.

This clone turned up a few times. The gene calls are TRBV11-1 and TRBJ2-5, with 7 bases lining up with TRBD1. Germline loops: CDR1 SGHAT, CDR2 FQDESV (reference sequence). CDR3 length equals 13 residues. J lost 6 bases, V lost 2 bases, and 3 bases had no gene match. CDR3 residues: CASSLTGVKTQYF. CDR3 in DNA: TGTGCCAGCAGCTTAACAGGGGTGAAGACCCAGTACTTC.

The rearrangement joins TRBV5-1 to TRBJ1-5, with D possibly being TRBD1 (6 bases). Trimming shortened V by 4 bases and J by 4 bases, and 9 bases separated the two germline ends. This CDR3 has 13 amino acids. From germline, CDR1 is SGHRS and CDR2 YFSETQ. DNA for the CDR3: TGCGCCAGCAGCAGAGGACAGAATCAGCCCCAGCATTTT. Its translation is CASSRGQNQPQHF.

The V and J genes are TRBV30 and TRBJ1-1; tentative D call: TRBD1 (6 bases). The CDR3 has 15 residues. The V and J ends lost 3 bases and 4 bases respectively, with 18 bases between them. In germline, CDR1 is GTSNPN, CDR2 SVGIG (reference sequence). The CDR3: CAWSKSGVSITEAFF. DNA for the CDR3: TGTGCCTGGAGCAAGTCAGGGGTCTCGATCACTGAAGCTTTCTTT.

J is TRBJ1-2 and V is TRBV21-1; whether TRBD1, the table's D call, matches the DNA was not checked. TRBV21-1 is marked as a pseudogene. CDR3 length: 10 amino acids. The CDR3 DNA is TGTGCTGGCAGGGCGTCATGCTACACCTTC. This encodes CAGRASCYTF.

This clone has just a few counts. The genes are TRBV11-2 and TRBJ2-7; 10 bases map to TRBD1. Germline V gene lookup returns CDR1 SGHAT and CDR2 FQNNGV. The CDR3 consists of 14 residues. V trimming: 4 bases; J trimming: 3 bases; junction bases outside the gene matches: 3. DNA for the CDR3: TGTGCCAGCAGCTCAGGACAGGGGGGCTACGAGCAGTACTTC. Amino acids: CASSSGQGGYEQYF.